The 7 T cell receptor beta chains reported below all come from one sample, sequenced in a study of blood T cell repertoires in COVID-19. Method: immunoSEQ multiplex PCR; TCRdb's copy keeps in-frame clones and lacks some. The sample holds fewer than 300,000 clones; approximately 88% are singletons and the top ten take roughly 0.8%. The sample taken for sequencing was peripheral blood. These receptors all stem from a woman younger than 45 with acute or convalescent COVID-19.

V usage is TRBV7-2 and J usage is TRBJ2-7; D ambiguous. V lost 5 bases to trimming and J lost 2 bases, with 13 bases between them. The germline V gene encodes CDR1 SGHTA and CDR2 FQGNSA. The CDR3 loop spans 14 amino acids. The CDR3 DNA reads as TGTGCCAGCAGCCCCGACTCGCCAACCTACGAGCAGTACTTC. This encodes CASSPDSPTYEQYF.

The chain uses TRBV7-2 and TRBJ2-7, with 7 bases that match TRBD2. Germline V gene data show CDR1 as SGHTA and CDR2 as FQGNSA. This CDR3 comprises 16 residues. J gave up 2 bases and V 2 bases, and 9 bases lay outside the gene matches. CDR3 loop: CASSLTTSPVPYEQYF. The CDR3 nucleotides are TGTGCCAGCAGCTTAACGACTAGCCCGGTCCCCTACGAGCAGTACTTC.

The rearrangement links TRBV6-4 to TRBJ1-5, with D unclear. Trimming stripped 5 bases from V and 3 bases from J, with 17 bases between. Per the germline V gene, CDR1 is MRHNA and CDR2 is SNTAGT. The CDR3 sequence is 16 residues long. CDR3 region: CASSTRGSGFNQPQHF. The DNA of the CDR3 is TGTGCCAGCAGTACTCGGGGTTCGGGGTTCAATCAGCCCCAGCATTTT.

The sample holds many counts of this clone. The rearrangement links TRBV11-2 to TRBJ2-7; TRBD2 might be the D (5 bases). Trimming stripped 3 bases from V and 7 bases from J, with 19 bases between. The CDR3 covers 15 residues. Germline V gives CDR1 SGHAT, CDR2 FQNNGV. The CDR3 DNA is TGTGCCAGCAGCTTCAATAGCGACCGTACCATGGAGCAGTACTTC. This encodes CASSFNSDRTMEQYF.

This clone is a singleton in its sample. The gene calls are TRBV9 and TRBJ1-3, with 7 bases aligning to TRBD1. The germline V gene encodes CDR1 SGDLS and CDR2 YYNGEE. CDR3 length: 16 amino acids. V gave up 3 bases and J gave up 0 bases; unmatched junction bases: 6. CDR3 region: CASSATGSGSGNTIYF. The DNA for the CDR3 is TGTGCCAGCAGCGCGACAGGGTCGGGCTCTGGAAACACCATATATTTT.

This clone was observed a single time. V is TRBV6-2 or TRBV6-3 and J is TRBJ2-5, with 15 bases identical to TRBD2. The CDR3 extends over 16 amino acids. V gave up 4 bases and J gave up 5 bases; unmatched junction bases: 5. Germline V gene sequence: CDR1 MNHEY, CDR2 SVGEGT. The CDR3 is CASSSRTSGRGETQYF. CDR3 DNA: TGTGCCAGCAGTTCTCGGACTAGCGGGAGGGGGGAGACCCAGTACTTC.

V is TRBV6-2 or TRBV6-3 and J is TRBJ2-7, with 7 positions matching TRBD2. Per germline, CDR1 MNHEY and CDR2 SVGEGT. Trimming at V came to 4 bases and at J to 3 bases, leaving 9 bases not matched to a gene. CDR3 length: 15 residues. CDR3 amino acids: CASSSTGGRHYEQYF. CDR3 sequence (DNA): TGTGCCAGCAGTTCCACAGGCGGGAGACACTACGAGCAGTACTTC.